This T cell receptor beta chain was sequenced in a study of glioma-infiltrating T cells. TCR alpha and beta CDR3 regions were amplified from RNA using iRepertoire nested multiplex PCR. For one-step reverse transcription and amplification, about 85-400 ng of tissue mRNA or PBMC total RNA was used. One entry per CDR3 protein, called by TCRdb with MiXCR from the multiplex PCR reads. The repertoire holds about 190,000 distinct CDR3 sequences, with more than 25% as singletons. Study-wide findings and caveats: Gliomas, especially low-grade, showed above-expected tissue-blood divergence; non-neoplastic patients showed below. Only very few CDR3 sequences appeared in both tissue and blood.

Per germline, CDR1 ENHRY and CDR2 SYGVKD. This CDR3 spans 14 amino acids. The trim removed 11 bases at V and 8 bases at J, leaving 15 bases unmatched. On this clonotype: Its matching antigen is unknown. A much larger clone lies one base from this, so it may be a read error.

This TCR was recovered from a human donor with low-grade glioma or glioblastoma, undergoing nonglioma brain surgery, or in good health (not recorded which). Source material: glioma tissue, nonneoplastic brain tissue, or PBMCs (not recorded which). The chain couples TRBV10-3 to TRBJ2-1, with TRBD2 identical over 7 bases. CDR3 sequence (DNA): TGTGCCTCCACGTCGGCGGGAGTGGGCGATGAGCAGTTCTTC. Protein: CASTSAGVGDEQFF.